Each of the 12 T cell receptor beta chains below was sequenced from the same sample in a study of post-analysis software for immune sequencing data. What these receptors recognize is not known. Study outcomes and limitations: The five TRBV segments detected at higher frequency in patients than in controls included TRBV5-6, TRBV5-1 and TRBV20-1.

Prepared TCR beta cDNA libraries contained unique molecular identifiers. TCRdb redid the calling of the PCR reads with MiXCR, one entry per CDR3 protein. The sample contains approximately 730,000 distinct CDR3 sequences, more than 45% of which appear only once. The sequencing input was blood. These receptors were taken from a girl aged 5-17 years with multiple sclerosis.

The rearrangement joins TRBV20-1 to TRBJ2-1; 7 positions match TRBD2. Germline-derived CDR1 and CDR2 are DFQATT and SNEGSKA (reference sequence). This CDR3 has 13 residues. The V segment lost 3 bases and the J segment 3 bases; nucleotides outside the gene matches: 2. The CDR3 sequence is CSASGGGYNEQFF. The CDR3 DNA follows: TGCAGTGCTAGCGGCGGGGGCTACAATGAGCAGTTCTTC.

There are a few counts of this clonotype. The chain joins TRBV2 to TRBJ2-7; 7 bases align to TRBD2. J was trimmed by 2 bases and V by 1 base; bases with no gene match: 2. Germline V gene sequence: CDR1 SNHLY, CDR2 FYNNEI. This CDR3 comprises 14 residues. The CDR3 sequence is CASSEERDAYEQYF. The DNA of the CDR3 is TGTGCCAGCAGTGAAGAGCGGGACGCCTACGAGCAGTACTTC.

This clonotype was seen a single time. J is TRBJ1-1 and V is TRBV20-1, with a possible D match to TRBD1 (5 bases). Trimming took 6 bases from V and 10 from J, leaving 21 bases between them. This CDR3 spans 13 amino acids. CDR1 is DFQATT, CDR2 SNEGSKA, per germline (reference sequence). The CDR3 DNA reads as TGCAGTGCAATCCGGGGAGGGGTGTCAGGAGCTTTCTTT. It is translated as CSAIRGGVSGAFF.

Regarding this clonotype: One end of the junction fails to match germline, which may point to a read error. The chain couples TRBV6-5 to TRBJ1-2; D is undetermined. Germline V gene lookup returns CDR1 MNHEY and CDR2 SVGAGI. CDR3 length: 12 residues. DNA of the CDR3: TGTGCCAACAGTTCGACTAACTATGGCTACACCTTC. It is translated as CANSSTNYGYTF.

Worth noting for this clonotype: Compared with germline, one end of the junction differs, possibly owing to a read error. The chain links TRBV12-3 or TRBV12-4 to TRBJ2-3; the match to TRBD2 covers 10 bases. The CDR3 is 19 amino acids. This chain's CDR3 is CASSQPPRLLAGAPDTRYF. CDR3 nucleotides: TGTGCCAGCAGTCAACCCCCTCGACTTCTAGCGGGGGCCCCAGATACGCGGTATTTT.

The chain couples TRBV2 to TRBJ2-3; D gene uncertain. Per germline, CDR1 SNHLY and CDR2 FYNNEI. The CDR3 is 15 amino acids. V shed 2 bases and J shed 0 bases, with 9 bases lying between them. This CDR3 is CASSEQSGSTDTQYF. Here the CDR3 DNA reads TGTGCCAGCAGTGAACAATCCGGTAGCACAGATACGCAGTATTTT.

This clonotype occurred a few times. The CDR3 DNA follows: TGTGCCAGCAGCGTAGTGGGTAGCGGGAGTGAGCAGTTCTTC. This gives the protein CASSVVGSGSEQFF. V and J are TRBV9 and TRBJ2-1; 9 bases map to TRBD2. V trimming: 0 bases; J trimming: 9 bases; junction bases outside the gene matches: 4. The CDR3 totals 14 residues. Germline V gene data show CDR1 as SGDLS and CDR2 as YYNGEE.

This chain joins TRBV9 and TRBJ2-2, with 12 bases fitting TRBD2. Germline loops: CDR1 SGDLS, CDR2 YYNGEE. The V gene end was trimmed by 3 bases and the J gene end by 7 bases; junction bases not matched to a gene: 4. The length of the CDR3 is 15 residues. CDR3 loop: CASSAGLAGGGELFF. CDR3 DNA sequence: TGTGCCAGCAGCGCGGGACTAGCGGGCGGCGGGGAGCTGTTTTTT.

This sequence joins TRBV2 and TRBJ2-5; tentatively, D is TRBD1 (6 bases). The ends were cut back, 6 bases at V and 5 bases at J, with 13 bases in the middle. Germline CDR1 reads SNHLY; CDR2 reads FYNNEI. The length of the CDR3 is 13 residues. DNA for the CDR3: TGTGCCAGCAGAAGTGGACAGAGGGAGACCCAGTACTTC. Its protein is CASRSGQRETQYF. The full variable domain, rest sourced from reference TRBV2 and TRBJ2-5, is EPEVTQTPSHQVTQMGQEVILRCVPISNHLYFYWYRQILGQKVEFLVSFYNNEISEKSEIFDDQFSVERPDGSNFTLKIRSTKLEDSAMYFCASRSGQRETQYFGPGTRLLVL.

The V and J genes are TRBV7-2 and TRBJ2-4; either TRBD1 or TRBD2 may supply D (7 bases each). Between the trimmed V and J ends, which lost 4 bases and 3 bases, there was a span of 16 bases. Germline lookup yields CDR1 SGHTA and CDR2 FQGNSA. The CDR3 is made up of 16 amino acids. CDR3 sequence: CASSSPQGRGKNIQYF. The CDR3 nucleotides are TGTGCCAGCAGCTCTCCACAGGGGAGGGGCAAAAACATTCAGTACTTC.

This clonotype showed up just a few times. The CDR3 loop is CASRGEVETQYF. The DNA of the CDR3 is TGTGCCAGCAGGGGGGAGGTAGAGACCCAGTACTTC. The rearrangement links TRBV11-2 to TRBJ2-5; D is perhaps TRBD2 (6 bases). The CDR3 totals 12 residues. Trimming pared 6 bases from V and 4 bases from J, leaving 9 bases between. Germline V gives CDR1 SGHAT, CDR2 FQNNGV.

This chain links TRBV6-6 with TRBJ2-7, with D tentatively TRBD1 (6 bases). Germline assignment: CDR1 MNHNY and CDR2 SVGAGI (reference sequence). This CDR3 contains 11 residues. Between the trimmed V and J ends, which lost 6 bases and 6 bases, there was a span of 9 bases. CDR3 DNA: TGTGCCAGCAGGGCAGGGGCCGAGCAGTACTTC. Its protein is CASRAGAEQYF.